Presented here are 19 T cell receptor beta chains from one specimen sequenced in a study of Ad26.COV2.S vaccination and SARS-CoV-2 variants. Treatment given: around 19 received Ad26.COV2.S at low or high dose, single or two shots; several received placebo; per-sample allocation not given. All samples were drawn on day 63, counting from the first vaccine or placebo injection. TCRdb keeps only in-frame clones here, not all; method: immunoSEQ multiplex PCR. The sample consists of hundreds of thousands of clones, more than 70% of them appearing once. The input for sequencing was peripheral blood, taken in a trial of Ad26.COV2.S vaccine versus placebo. Receptors were obtained from a person between 18 and 65 years old who received the Ad26.COV2.S COVID-19 vaccine or a placebo.

J is TRBJ1-1 and V is TRBV5-6; possibly TRBD1 for D (5 bases). Germline V gene data show CDR1 as SGHDT and CDR2 as YYEEEE. Trimming removed 0 bases from V and 7 bases from J, with 10 bases in between. CDR3 length equals 13 residues. In nucleotides, the CDR3 is TGTGCCAGCAGCTTGGTTGTGGGGGGTGAAGCTTTCTTT. Protein product: CASSLVVGGEAFF.

V gene TRBV12-5 combines with J gene TRBJ2-3, with TRBD1 as a possible D gene (5 bases). The V and J ends lost 7 bases and 3 bases respectively, with 17 bases between them. Germline V gene lookup returns CDR1 LGHNT and CDR2 FRNRAP. The CDR3 loop spans 15 amino acids. The CDR3 region is CASAAGPRVTDTQYF. Written as DNA, the CDR3 is TGTGCTAGTGCCGCAGGGCCCCGGGTTACAGATACGCAGTATTTT.

The rearrangement uses TRBV19 and TRBJ2-5; 12 bases align to TRBD1. This CDR3 spans 16 amino acids. With V trimmed by 5 bases and J by 4 bases, 8 bases remained unmatched. CDR1 is LNHDA, CDR2 SQIVND, per germline (reference sequence). The CDR3 DNA reads as TGTGCCAGTAGTCGTAGGGACAGGGGGCGAGGAGAGACCCAGTACTTC. Translated: CASSRRDRGRGETQYF.

The chain is built from TRBV3-1 (or the pseudogene TRBV3-2) and TRBJ2-2, with TRBD1 identical over 9 bases. CDR1 and CDR2 from the germline V gene are LGHDT and YNNKEL (reference sequence). This CDR3 contains 17 residues. The J segment lost 4 bases and the V segment lost 1 base, leaving 7 bases of the junction unmatched. The CDR3 DNA is TGTGCCAGCAGCCAAGTGGGGGGGACAGGGAGCACCGGGGAGCTGTTTTTT. Translated, it gives CASSQVGGTGSTGELFF.

This chain links TRBV4-1 with TRBJ2-2; D is undetermined. Deletions cut 3 bases from V and 4 bases from J, with 12 bases between. The CDR3 consists of 15 residues. CDR1 is MGHRA, CDR2 YSYEKL, per germline. Here the CDR3 DNA reads TGCGCCAGCAGCCATTCGGGCGTGGGCACCGGGGAGCTGTTTTTT. Translated, it gives CASSHSGVGTGELFF.

This clone was seen a single time. J is TRBJ2-7 and V is TRBV7-6; 7 bases map to TRBD2. Germline V CDR1 and CDR2: SGHVS, FNYEAQ. V shed 1 base and J 3 bases; nucleotides not matched to a gene: 6. The CDR3 contains 15 residues. This CDR3 reads CASSLERGLFYEQYF. DNA of the CDR3: TGTGCCAGCAGCTTAGAGCGGGGACTCTTCTACGAGCAGTACTTC.

The chain combines TRBV12-5 with TRBJ2-5, with 7 bases identical to TRBD1. Trimming took 6 bases from V and 3 from J; bases not matched to a gene: 7. Germline loops: CDR1 LGHNT, CDR2 FRNRAP. The CDR3 length is 14 residues. The CDR3 reads CASGAIGQEETQYF. The CDR3 DNA sequence: TGTGCTAGTGGCGCCATCGGACAGGAAGAGACCCAGTACTTC.

CDR3 nucleotide sequence: TGTGCCAGCAGTTACCTAGGGACCTCCAAGGGGACCCAGTACTTC. It yields the protein CASSYLGTSKGTQYF. V usage is TRBV6-2 or TRBV6-3 and J usage is TRBJ2-5, with D tentatively TRBD1 or TRBD2 (5 bases each). V was trimmed by 2 bases and J by 7 bases, leaving 17 bases between them. CDR1 is MNHEY and CDR2 is SVGEGT in the germline V gene. CDR3 length: 15 residues.

The V gene is TRBV10-3, the J gene TRBJ1-1; 9 positions match TRBD1. This CDR3 is 14 amino acids long. The trim removed 10 bases at V and 0 bases at J, leaving 6 bases unmatched. Germline V gene sequence: CDR1 ENHRY, CDR2 SYGVKD. The CDR3: CATQGDRVNTEAFF. The CDR3, as DNA: TGTGCCACCCAGGGGGACAGGGTGAACACTGAAGCTTTCTTT.

Of note for this clone: Other DNA sequences within the sample encode an identical CDR3. The chain uses TRBV19 and TRBJ2-7; D is unclear. Trimming pared 6 bases from V and 3 bases from J, leaving 9 bases between. CDR1 LNHDA and CDR2 SQIVND come from the germline V gene (reference sequence). This CDR3 is 12 amino acids long. The CDR3 here is CASSSTVYEQYF. In DNA form, the CDR3 reads TGTGCCAGTAGCTCTACAGTCTACGAGCAGTACTTC.

The rearrangement joins TRBV10-3 to TRBJ2-2; TRBD2 aligns across 10 bases. This CDR3 comprises 14 residues. Trimming cost V 9 bases and J 1 base; bases outside gene matches: 2. Germline lookup yields CDR1 ENHRY and CDR2 SYGVKD. The CDR3 region is CAIRTSGNTGELFF. CDR3 nucleotides: TGTGCCATTCGGACTAGCGGGAACACCGGGGAGCTGTTTTTT.

The chain is built from TRBV7-8 and TRBJ1-1; D might be TRBD1 (5 bases). This CDR3 is 14 amino acids long. Germline V gene lookup returns CDR1 SGHVS and CDR2 FQNEAQ. The V gene lost 5 bases and the J gene lost 4 bases, with 14 bases spanning the gap. The CDR3 loop is CASSRDPGITEAFF. As DNA, the CDR3 is TGTGCCAGCAGCCGGGACCCCGGTATCACTGAAGCTTTCTTT.

The V and J genes are TRBV6-5 and TRBJ2-2; no firm D call. CDR1 is MNHEY, CDR2 SVGAGI, per germline. The length of the CDR3 is 14 residues. With 6 bases removed from V and 4 bases from J, the gap between germline ends came to 12 bases. CDR3 sequence: CASRILLFTGELFF. CDR3 DNA: TGTGCCAGCAGGATACTTCTATTCACCGGGGAGCTGTTTTTT.

This clone was picked up a small number of times. The genes are TRBV19 and TRBJ1-5; D is unclear. The V gene's germline CDR1 is LNHDA and CDR2 SQIVND (reference sequence). The CDR3 length is 15 residues. Trimming removed 7 bases at V and 0 bases at J, with 13 bases between. The CDR3 coding sequence is TGTGCCAGTACCCTCATGTGGGGTAGCAATCAGCCCCAGCATTTT. Translation gives CASTLMWGSNQPQHF. Drawing the rest from reference TRBV19 and TRBJ1-5, the complete variable domain is DGGITQSPKYLFRKEGQNVTLSCEQNLNHDAMYWYRQDPGQGLRLIYYSQIVNDFQKGDIAEGYSVSREKKESFPLTVTSAQKNPTAFYLCASTLMWGSNQPQHFGDGTRLSIL.

The gene calls are TRBV5-1 and TRBJ1-6; tentative D call: TRBD1 (5 bases). In germline, CDR1 is SGHRS, CDR2 YFSETQ. Trimming shortened V by 7 bases and J by 6 bases, and 11 bases separated the two germline ends. The CDR3 has 13 amino acids. The CDR3 reads CASGDSLNSPLHF. In DNA, the CDR3 is TGCGCCAGCGGCGACAGCCTTAATTCACCCCTCCACTTT.

The V gene is TRBV21-1, the J gene TRBJ2-3. TRBV21-1 is marked as a pseudogene. The CDR3 runs 14 residues. The CDR3: CASSPRTSTDTQYF. CDR3 in DNA: TGTGCCAGCAGCCCCCGCACGAGCACAGATACGCAGTATTTT.

A few counts support this clone. The chain recombines TRBV5-1 with TRBJ1-6; the D is unclear. The CDR3 covers 14 residues. Germline V lookup: CDR1 SGHRS, CDR2 YFSETQ. Trimming removed 0 bases from V and 8 bases from J, with 9 bases in between. CDR3 sequence (DNA): TGCGCCAGCAGCTTGGCCGGGGAGGATTCACCCCTCCACTTT. Translation: CASSLAGEDSPLHF.

The CDR3 loop reads CASSFRTNQETQYF. CDR3 sequence (DNA): TGTGCCAGCAGCTTCCGGACAAACCAAGAGACCCAGTACTTC. This sequence joins TRBV7-9 and TRBJ2-5; perhaps TRBD1 as D (5 bases). The length of the CDR3 is 14 residues. Deletions cut 3 bases from V and 0 bases from J, with 8 bases between. Germline assignment: CDR1 SEHNR and CDR2 FQNEAQ (reference sequence). The variable domain in full, completed from reference TRBV7-9 and TRBJ2-5, reads DTGVSQNPRHKITKRGQNVTFRCDPISEHNRLYWYRQTLGQGPEFLTYFQNEAQLEKSRLLSDRFSAERPKGSFSTLEIQRTEQGDSAMYLCASSFRTNQETQYFGPGTRLLVL.

V usage is TRBV7-2 and J usage is TRBJ1-5; TRBD1 matches at 7 bases. J gave up 7 bases and V 2 bases, and 5 bases lay outside the gene matches. The germline V gene has CDR1 SGHTA and CDR2 FQGNSA. CDR3 length: 14 amino acids. The CDR3 reads CASSLIQGQQPQHF. The CDR3 region has the DNA TGTGCCAGCAGCTTAATCCAGGGACAGCAGCCCCAGCATTTT.